The 32 T cell receptor beta chains below were found in one sample sequenced in a study of response to subunit inactivated influenza vaccine. Using its own MiXCR run on the RT-PCR reads, TCRdb lists one record per CDR3 protein. Of some 200,000 distinct CDR3 sequences listed, approximately 12% are singletons. This sample also appeared in a second study, on T cells expressing NK-cell markers. That paper adds: For TCR beta, cDNA was produced by 5'RACE template switching with UMIs.

The material was CD8+ T cells sorted from PBMCs, obtained 11 to 12 days after vaccination. Receptor source: a man aged 45-65 years who received an inactivated influenza vaccine.

This clonotype was observed a handful of times. The CDR3 here is CASSLGGGAINEQYF. In DNA form, the CDR3 reads TGTGCCAGCAGCTTAGGTGGGGGGGCTATTAACGAGCAGTACTTC. V gene TRBV7-2 combines with J gene TRBJ2-7, with D possibly TRBD2 on 7 matching bases. In germline, CDR1 is SGHTA, CDR2 FQGNSA. Trimming stripped 1 base from V and 5 bases from J, with 15 bases between. There are 15 residues in the CDR3.

This clonotype was counted many times. The DNA for the CDR3 is TGTGCCAGCAGTTTGGACTTACAGCCCCAGCATTTT. Translated, it gives CASSLDLQPQHF. The chain combines TRBV12-3 or TRBV12-4 with TRBJ1-5; D ambiguous. The CDR3 contains 12 residues. Trimming cost V 3 bases and J 7 bases, with 7 bases left between them.

The gene calls are TRBV28 and TRBJ1-1; D may be TRBD1 (6 bases). This CDR3 spans 11 amino acids. Germline loops: CDR1 MDHEN, CDR2 SYDVKM. Trimming shortened V by 6 bases and J by 12 bases, and 14 bases separated the two germline ends. CDR3 in DNA: TGTGCCAGCAGCCTCTCCAGGGGCTCTTTCTTT. Protein product: CASSLSRGSFF.

The chain has TRBV28 and TRBJ2-7; 7 nucleotides match TRBD2. Germline V gene sequence: CDR1 MDHEN, CDR2 SYDVKM. This CDR3 region has 15 residues. The V and J ends lost 5 bases and 2 bases, in that order; junction bases with no gene match: 9. The CDR3 spells CASSAGVEVPYEQYF. The CDR3 coding sequence is TGTGCCAGCAGTGCGGGGGTAGAAGTACCCTACGAGCAGTACTTC.

The V gene is TRBV7-8, the J gene TRBJ2-7, with TRBD1 matching over 7 bases. With V trimmed by 2 bases and J by 6 bases, 7 bases remained unmatched. Looked up from germline, CDR1 is SGHVS and CDR2 is FQNEAQ. This CDR3 contains 14 residues. The CDR3 DNA follows: TGTGCCAGCAGCTTAACAGGGGTTGTCTCCGAGCAGTACTTC. As protein: CASSLTGVVSEQYF.

This clonotype was observed a handful of times. The chain employs TRBV30 and TRBJ2-2; D not resolved. CDR1 is GTSNPN, CDR2 SVGIG, per germline (reference sequence). Trimming took 0 bases from V and 5 from J, leaving 7 bases between them. There are 13 residues in the CDR3. CDR3 residues: CAWSVRVTGELFF. The CDR3 coding sequence is TGTGCCTGGAGTGTACGGGTGACCGGGGAGCTGTTTTTT.

CDR3: CASSLMQGLSTYNEQFF. In DNA, the CDR3 is TGTGCCAGCAGCTTAATGCAGGGATTGTCTACTTACAATGAGCAGTTCTTC. The chain employs TRBV5-6 and TRBJ2-1, with D possibly matching TRBD1 (5 bases). Germline V gene lookup returns CDR1 SGHDT and CDR2 YYEEEE. Trimming left V 2 bases short and J 4 bases short, with 19 bases between. The CDR3 extends over 17 amino acids.

This clonotype appeared a few times. The chain links TRBV7-2 to TRBJ2-7; TRBD1 matches 7 bases. The CDR3 length is 17 residues. V gave up 2 bases and J gave up 5 bases; unmatched junction bases: 15. The germline V gene has CDR1 SGHTA and CDR2 FQGNSA. The CDR3, as DNA: TGTGCCAGCAGCTTAAGTCGGAGCAGGGGGTACAGGAACGAGCAGTACTTC. Translation gives CASSLSRSRGYRNEQYF. The full variable domain, in which reference TRBV7-2 and TRBJ2-7 provide the parts outside the CDR3, is GAGVSQSPSNKVTEKGKDVELRCDPISGHTALYWYRQSLGQGLEFLIYFQGNSAPDKSGLPSDRFSAERTGGSVSTLTIQRTQQEDSAVYLCASSLSRSRGYRNEQYFGPGTRLTVT.

This clonotype appeared a few times. V usage is TRBV2 and J usage is TRBJ2-2; 9 bases are shared with TRBD2. The germline CDR1 and CDR2 sequences are SNHLY and FYNNEI. With V trimmed by 4 bases and J by 6 bases, 12 bases remained unmatched. The CDR3 has 17 amino acids. The chain's CDR3 is CASSVELAGLGAGELFF. The CDR3 DNA reads as TGTGCCAGCAGTGTGGAGCTAGCGGGGCTTGGGGCCGGGGAGCTGTTTTTT.

This clonotype was seen repeatedly, ten times or more. CDR3 DNA: TGCAGCGTTGAAGGGACGGCCAGCTCCTACAATGAGCAGTTCTTC. Amino acids: CSVEGTASSYNEQFF. The V call is TRBV29-1, the J call TRBJ2-1; unclear D gene. The CDR3 has 15 amino acids. Trimming pared 1 base from V and 0 bases from J, leaving 10 bases between. Per germline, CDR1 SQVTM and CDR2 ANQGSEA.

This clonotype has just a few counts. The genes are TRBV11-2 and TRBJ1-2; 12 nucleotides agree with TRBD1. Germline CDR1 reads SGHAT; CDR2 reads FQNNGV. Trimming at V came to 2 bases and at J to 4 bases, leaving 11 bases not matched to a gene. The CDR3 is made up of 18 amino acids. CDR3 loop: CASSLNPGQGAKGYGYTF. The CDR3 region has the DNA TGTGCCAGCAGCTTAAATCCGGGACAGGGGGCGAAGGGCTATGGCTACACCTTC. Full variable domain (rest looked up from reference TRBV11-2 and TRBJ1-2): EAGVAQSPRYKIIEKRQSVAFWCNPISGHATLYWYQQILGQGPKLLIQFQNNGVVDDSQLPKDRFSAERLKGVDSTLKIQPAKLEDSAVYLCASSLNPGQGAKGYGYTFGSGTRLTVV.

This clonotype came up many times. The rearrangement links TRBV27 to TRBJ2-7; 9 positions match TRBD2. Trimming at V came to 1 base and at J to 3 bases, leaving 13 bases not matched to a gene. This CDR3 is 18 amino acids long. Germline values: CDR1 MNHEY, CDR2 SMNVEV (reference sequence). The CDR3 here is CASSLWVGRAGGGYEQYF. The CDR3 DNA reads TGTGCCAGCAGTTTATGGGTCGGCAGGGCGGGAGGGGGCTACGAGCAGTACTTC.

This clonotype was observed a handful of times. The chain links TRBV7-6 to TRBJ2-1; 8 bases fit TRBD1. V shed 5 bases, J shed 2 bases, and the junction held 8 bases outside the gene matches. CDR3 length: 16 amino acids. Per germline, CDR1 SGHVS and CDR2 FNYEAQ. The CDR3 DNA reads TGTGCCAGCAGCCTATCAGGGGGCGGACCCTACAATGAGCAGTTCTTC. The encoded protein is CASSLSGGGPYNEQFF.

The CDR3 spells CASSPLVAAGGPDEQFF. In DNA form, the CDR3 reads TGTGCCAGCAGTCCCCTCGTGGCAGCGGGGGGGCCTGATGAGCAGTTCTTC. The chain couples TRBV6-2 or TRBV6-3 to TRBJ2-1, with TRBD2 matching over 10 bases. V lost 5 bases, J lost 8 bases, and 15 bases stayed unmatched. Per the germline V gene, CDR1 is MNHEY and CDR2 is SVGEGT. CDR3 length: 17 amino acids.

This clonotype was detected many times. This chain joins TRBV7-8 and TRBJ2-1; D is ambiguous. Germline V lookup: CDR1 SGHVS, CDR2 FQNEAQ. The V gene lost 1 base and the J gene lost 6 bases, with 10 bases spanning the gap. This CDR3 region has 14 residues. This chain's CDR3 is CASSLGYNPNEQFF. The CDR3 bases are TGTGCCAGCAGCTTAGGGTACAACCCCAATGAGCAGTTCTTC.

This clonotype was recorded a few times. The rearrangement uses TRBV28 and TRBJ1-5; 8 positions match TRBD1. The CDR3 covers 13 residues. V lost 6 bases, J lost 7 bases, and 5 bases stayed unmatched. Germline V gene lookup returns CDR1 MDHEN and CDR2 SYDVKM. CDR3 bases: TGTGCCAGCAGCCTAGGACAGGGCCAGCCCCAGCATTTT. Its protein is CASSLGQGQPQHF.

V gene TRBV7-9 combines with J gene TRBJ1-2; D not resolved. CDR3 length equals 13 residues. Per germline, CDR1 SEHNR and CDR2 FQNEAQ (reference sequence). Deletions cut 3 bases from V and 8 bases from J, with 13 bases between. The CDR3 DNA sequence: TGTGCCAGCAGCTTGGGCCCAACGAACGGCTACACCTTC. Translating it yields CASSLGPTNGYTF. Looking up the rest from reference TRBV7-9 and TRBJ1-2 gives the full variable domain: DTGVSQNPRHKITKRGQNVTFRCDPISEHNRLYWYRQTLGQGPEFLTYFQNEAQLEKSRLLSDRFSAERPKGSFSTLEIQRTEQGDSAMYLCASSLGPTNGYTFGSGTRLTVV.

The table lists this clonotype with a few counts. V usage is TRBV7-8 and J usage is TRBJ2-7; D not resolved. The CDR3 contains 14 residues. Trimming pared 2 bases from V and 4 bases from J, leaving 12 bases between. Germline V gene lookup returns CDR1 SGHVS and CDR2 FQNEAQ. The CDR3 DNA is TGTGCCAGCAGCTTATCCGAAGTTTGGTACGAGCAGTACTTC. Translated, it gives CASSLSEVWYEQYF.

This clonotype was detected only a few times. CDR3 amino acids: CAISGTSGGPLETQYF. The CDR3 coding sequence is TGTGCCATCAGTGGAACTAGCGGGGGGCCCTTGGAGACCCAGTACTTC. J is TRBJ2-5 and V is TRBV10-3, with 12 nucleotides matching TRBD2. Germline V gene lookup returns CDR1 ENHRY and CDR2 SYGVKD. The length of the CDR3 is 16 residues. V lost 4 bases, J lost 5 bases, and 8 bases stayed unmatched.

V is TRBV29-1 and J is TRBJ2-7; D gene ambiguous. CDR1 is SQVTM and CDR2 is ANQGSEA in the germline V gene. V shed 7 bases and J shed 1 base, with 8 bases lying between them. CDR3 length: 11 amino acids. This chain's CDR3 is CSASGSYEQYF. In DNA form, the CDR3 reads TGCAGCGCCTCCGGGTCCTACGAGCAGTACTTC.

A few counts support this clonotype. This chain connects TRBV4-3 to TRBJ2-6; D is ambiguous. The germline CDR1 and CDR2 sequences are LGHNA and YSLEER. CDR3 length equals 16 residues. Trimming removed 0 bases from V and 2 bases from J, with 8 bases in between. CDR3 coding DNA: TGCGCCAGCAGCCAAGATGTTGGGGCTGGGGCCAACGTCCTGACTTTC. This codes for CASSQDVGAGANVLTF.

This clonotype has more than one count but fewer than ten. The rearrangement joins TRBV29-1 to TRBJ2-3, with TRBD1 matching over 10 bases. Trimming took 3 bases from V and 5 from J; bases not matched to a gene: 5. Germline V CDR1 and CDR2: SQVTM, ANQGSEA. The CDR3 sequence is 14 residues long. The CDR3 region is CSVETGGELDTQYF. For the CDR3, the DNA is TGCAGCGTTGAGACAGGGGGCGAACTAGATACGCAGTATTTT.

This sequence joins TRBV28 and TRBJ2-7; no firm D call. V shed 2 bases and J shed 2 bases, with 13 bases lying between them. Germline V gene data show CDR1 as MDHEN and CDR2 as SYDVKM. CDR3 size: 15 residues. CDR3 bases: TGTGCCAGCAGTTTAGTGGGGAATCGCGCCTACGAGCAGTACTTC. This gives the protein CASSLVGNRAYEQYF. The full variable domain, with the rest looked up from reference TRBV28 and TRBJ2-7, is DVKVTQSSRYLVKRTGEKVFLECVQDMDHENMFWYRQDPGLGLRLIYFSYDVKMKEKGDIPEGYSVSREKKERFSLILESASTNQTSMYLCASSLVGNRAYEQYFGPGTRLTVT.

V usage is TRBV4-3 and J usage is TRBJ2-7; D not certain. Deletions cut 0 bases from V and 4 bases from J, with 22 bases between. The CDR3 sequence is 18 residues long. Germline CDR1 reads LGHNA; CDR2 reads YSLEER. As DNA, the CDR3 is TGCGCCAGCAGCCAAGATATTATGTCCACAGCTACCTCTTACGAGCAGTACTTC. Translation gives CASSQDIMSTATSYEQYF.

This clonotype was recorded many times. The chain employs TRBV9 and TRBJ2-2; no clear D. The CDR3 length is 13 residues. Per the germline V gene, CDR1 is SGDLS and CDR2 is YYNGEE. Trimming took off 3 bases at V and 1 base at J, with 4 bases between the two ends. CDR3 amino acids: CASSAGNTGELFF. The CDR3 coding sequence is TGTGCCAGCAGCGCGGGGAACACCGGGGAGCTGTTTTTT.

This clonotype has only a few counts. The J gene is TRBJ1-6, the V gene TRBV3-1, with D uncertain. V lost 1 base to trimming and J lost 8 bases, with 9 bases between them. CDR1 LGHDT and CDR2 YNNKEL come from the germline V gene (reference sequence). The length of the CDR3 is 14 residues. In DNA, the CDR3 is TGTGCCAGCAGCCAAGGGTCGTCGTATTCACCCCTCCACTTT. Protein product: CASSQGSSYSPLHF. The entire variable domain, with the rest obtained from reference TRBV3-1 and TRBJ1-6, is as follows: DTAVSQTPKYLVTQMGNDKSIKCEQNLGHDTMYWYKQDSKKFLKIMFSYNNKELIINETVPNRFSPKSPDKAHLNLHINSLELGDSAVYFCASSQGSSYSPLHFGNGTRLTVT.

The chain has TRBV7-8 and TRBJ2-5, with 10 bases aligning to TRBD2. Germline V CDR1 and CDR2: SGHVS, FQNEAQ. The CDR3 contains 17 residues. V was clipped by 1 base and J by 2 bases; unmatched bases: 7. The CDR3 coding sequence is TGTGCCAGCAGCTTAGATCCTAGCGGGGGTCGTCAAGAGACCCAGTACTTC. Encoded protein: CASSLDPSGGRQETQYF.

This clonotype was recorded many times. V is TRBV29-1 and J is TRBJ2-7; 11 bases align to TRBD1. The CDR3 length is 15 residues. Looked up from germline, CDR1 is SQVTM and CDR2 is ANQGSEA. The trim removed 1 base at V and 4 bases at J, leaving 6 bases unmatched. The CDR3: CSVEAADRGLYEQYF. DNA for the CDR3: TGCAGCGTTGAAGCGGCGGACAGGGGGCTTTACGAGCAGTACTTC.

The chain couples TRBV28 to TRBJ2-1, with 9 bases matching TRBD2. The V gene's germline CDR1 is MDHEN and CDR2 SYDVKM. This CDR3 spans 14 amino acids. The junction had 2 bases not matched to a gene; V was cut back by 2 bases and J by 6 bases. CDR3 bases: TGTGCCAGCAGTTTAGCGGGAGGGTTCAATGAGCAGTTCTTC. It translates to CASSLAGGFNEQFF.

V and J are TRBV15 and TRBJ1-1, with a weak D call TRBD1 (6 bases). The CDR3 spans 13 residues. V lost 8 bases, J lost 1 base, and 11 bases lay in between. The germline V gene has CDR1 LNHNV and CDR2 YYDKDF (reference sequence). CDR3 bases: TGTGCCACCCGGCCCAGGGGGAACACTGAAGCTTTCTTT. Its protein is CATRPRGNTEAFF.

A few counts support this clonotype. The chain employs TRBV7-8 and TRBJ2-7; perhaps D is TRBD1 or TRBD2 (5 bases each). The CDR3 runs 16 residues. Trimming stripped 0 bases from V and 4 bases from J, with 16 bases between. Germline assignment: CDR1 SGHVS and CDR2 FQNEAQ. CDR3 residues: CASSLASGTVPYEQYF. The CDR3 nucleotides are TGTGCCAGCAGCTTAGCTTCCGGGACCGTGCCGTACGAGCAGTACTTC.

This clonotype has a handful of counts. This chain joins TRBV10-2 and TRBJ2-1; 14 bases align to TRBD2. The CDR3 runs 18 residues. CDR1 and CDR2 (germline): WSHSY, SAAADI. V lost 5 bases to trimming and J lost 0 bases; unmatched junction nucleotides: 6. CDR3 sequence (DNA): TGCGCCAGCAGTAGGGGGACTAGCGGGGGACCCTCCTACAATGAGCAGTTCTTC. It translates to CASSRGTSGGPSYNEQFF.